The 14 T cell receptor beta chains below were found in one sample sequenced in a study of CD8 T cells in Susac syndrome. Reverse transcription of roughly 0.45 to 1 ug RNA used random hexamers. TCRdb reanalysed the immunoSEQ multiplex PCR reads using MiXCR and keeps one entry per CDR3 protein. The sample holds over 100,000 distinct CDR3 sequences, around 90% seen once. The material sequenced was CD4+ T cells from PBMCs. The receptor set was obtained from a human donor in good health.

The chain joins TRBV21-1 to TRBJ2-5. TRBV21-1 is a recognized pseudogene. The CDR3 consists of 15 residues. Here the CDR3 reads CASSKIKGRGETQYF. DNA for the CDR3: TGTGCCAGCAGCAAAATTAAGGGTCGGGGAGAGACCCAGTACTTC.

This clonotype has more than one count but fewer than ten. CDR3 residues: CSVEDVTEAFF. Written as DNA, the CDR3 is TGCAGCGTTGAAGATGTTACTGAAGCTTTCTTT. The chain recombines TRBV29-1 with TRBJ1-1; no firm D call. Trimming removed 0 bases from V and 5 bases from J, with 4 bases in between. CDR1 SQVTM and CDR2 ANQGSEA come from the germline V gene. This CDR3 has 11 residues.

This chain uses TRBV6-1 with TRBJ2-1; TRBD1 matches 7 bases. J gave up 0 bases and V 7 bases, and 12 bases lay outside the gene matches. The CDR3 spans 17 residues. The germline CDR1 and CDR2 sequences are MNHNS and SASEGT. CDR3 DNA sequence: TGTGCCAGCATCGGTAGGACAGGTTCTAACTCCTACAATGAGCAGTTCTTC. Translating it yields CASIGRTGSNSYNEQFF.

The chain links TRBV21-1 to TRBJ1-4; the table calls TRBD1, which could not be checked here. TRBV21-1 is marked as a pseudogene. The CDR3 loop spans 15 amino acids. The CDR3 is CASSSRGISNEKLFF. CDR3 sequence (DNA): TGTGCCAGCAGCTCAAGGGGCATTTCTAATGAAAAACTGTTTTTT.

This chain connects TRBV12-3 or TRBV12-4 to TRBJ2-7; TRBD2 agrees at 8 bases. The CDR3 totals 15 residues. The J segment lost 1 base and the V segment lost 6 bases, leaving 8 bases of the junction unmatched. CDR3: CASRSGRSPSYEQYF. DNA for the CDR3: TGTGCCAGCAGGAGCGGGAGATCGCCTTCCTACGAGCAGTACTTC.

The chain carries TRBV5-1 and TRBJ1-3; D is unresolved. Trimming removed 4 bases from V and 0 bases from J, with 14 bases in between. The V gene's germline CDR1 is SGHRS and CDR2 YFSETQ. This CDR3 contains 16 residues. The CDR3 nucleotides are TGCGCCAGCAGCCCCCAACAGAAGAACTCTGGAAACACCATATATTTT. This translates into CASSPQQKNSGNTIYF.

The CDR3 region is CASSLLLDRATEAFF. For the CDR3, the DNA is TGCGCCAGCAGCCTACTTCTCGACAGGGCCACTGAAGCTTTCTTT. The chain combines TRBV5-1 with TRBJ1-1, with 7 bases aligning to TRBD1. The junction had 10 bases not matched to a gene; V was cut back by 4 bases and J by 4 bases. This CDR3 is built from 15 residues. Germline V gene data show CDR1 as SGHRS and CDR2 as YFSETQ.

The rearrangement uses TRBV29-1 and TRBJ2-1; the D gene is possibly TRBD1 (5 bases). The CDR3 has 14 amino acids. In germline, CDR1 is SQVTM, CDR2 ANQGSEA. Trimming took off 1 base at V and 2 bases at J, with 9 bases between the two ends. CDR3 protein: CSVEGQGPYNEQFF. In DNA form, the CDR3 reads TGCAGCGTTGAAGGGCAGGGCCCCTACAATGAGCAGTTCTTC.

The chain uses TRBV7-9 and TRBJ1-4, with D perhaps TRBD1 (6 bases). From germline, CDR1 is SEHNR and CDR2 FQNEAQ (reference sequence). The CDR3 is 14 amino acids. V lost 9 bases, J lost 3 bases, and 14 bases lay in between. CDR3 protein: CASKSGVANEKLFF. The CDR3 region has the DNA TGTGCCAGTAAATCAGGGGTTGCTAATGAAAAACTGTTTTTT. The full variable domain, in which reference TRBV7-9 and TRBJ1-4 provide the parts outside the CDR3, is DTGVSQNPRHKITKRGQNVTFRCDPISEHNRLYWYRQTLGQGPEFLTYFQNEAQLEKSRLLSDRFSAERPKGSFSTLEIQRTEQGDSAMYLCASKSGVANEKLFFGSGTQLSVL.

The chain joins TRBV29-1 to TRBJ1-2; tentative D call: TRBD1 (5 bases). Germline V CDR1 and CDR2: SQVTM, ANQGSEA. The ends were cut back, 2 bases at V and 6 bases at J, with 16 bases in the middle. The CDR3 spans 14 residues. CDR3 loop: CSVESQANRDGYTF. The DNA for the CDR3 is TGCAGCGTTGAATCACAGGCGAACCGGGATGGCTACACCTTC.

The J gene is TRBJ1-1, the V gene TRBV19; D call uncertain. The CDR3 runs 13 residues. Looked up from germline, CDR1 is LNHDA and CDR2 is SQIVND (reference sequence). Trimming took 10 bases from V and 1 from J, leaving 13 bases between them. The CDR3 DNA sequence: TGTGCCACCCTTGGTACGGAGAACACTGAAGCTTTCTTT. Protein: CATLGTENTEAFF.

The chain carries TRBV7-9 and TRBJ1-1; D is uncertain. Germline loops: CDR1 SEHNR, CDR2 FQNEAQ (reference sequence). V lost 2 bases and J 2 bases, leaving 12 bases between the germline ends. This CDR3 is 15 amino acids long. The CDR3: CASSLWEVRNTEAFF. CDR3 nucleotides: TGTGCCAGCAGCTTATGGGAAGTAAGAAACACTGAAGCTTTCTTT.

This sequence joins TRBV13 and TRBJ1-1, with a tentative D call TRBD1 (5 bases). Deletions cut 7 bases from V and 0 bases from J, with 15 bases between. This CDR3 region has 15 residues. From germline, CDR1 is PRHDT and CDR2 FYEKMQ (reference sequence). DNA of the CDR3: TGTGCCAGCACACCCGACAGCGGGATGAACACTGAAGCTTTCTTT. Translation gives CASTPDSGMNTEAFF.

The rearrangement uses TRBV7-2 and TRBJ2-1; D is uncertain. Germline lookup yields CDR1 SGHTA and CDR2 FQGNSA. There are 14 residues in the CDR3. The V end was cut by 5 bases, the J end by 6 bases, with 14 bases between. The CDR3 reads CASSPRTLGNEQFF. Here the CDR3 DNA reads TGTGCCAGCAGCCCACGCACCCTCGGCAATGAGCAGTTCTTC.